This is a list of T cell receptor beta chains from one sample in a study of identifying expanded T cells in peripheral blood. Clones were read by immunoSEQ multiplex PCR, and TCRdb kept only the in-frame ones, dropping some. The sample has approximately 110,000 clones; around 89% are singletons. The sample consisted of blood. The receptors were gathered from a person aged 18 to 70 in good health. CDR3s include the opening cysteine and the closing phenylalanine or tryptophan. Each record gives: V gene, J gene, CDR3 length, CDR3 protein.

>TRBV5-4|TRBJ1-1|13
CASTFWGRPEAFF
>TRBV2|TRBJ1-2|14
CASSGVTGDYGYTF
>TRBV7-2|TRBJ1-2|12
CASSFRYYGYTF
>TRBV10-1|TRBJ2-1|15
CASSEGATGHNEQFF
>TRBV7-2|TRBJ1-1|13
CASSLDWSTEAFF
>TRBV5-1|TRBJ2-7|15
CASSLRTGPTYEQYF
>TRBV5-4|TRBJ2-7|15
CASSLGQSITYEQYF
>TRBV10-3|TRBJ2-5|13
CAIRETGEETQYF
>TRBV12-2|TRBJ2-7|15
CASRYGTEIPYEQYF
>TRBV7-9|TRBJ2-3|18
CASSLAGTSGRATDTQYF
>TRBV28|TRBJ1-1|12
CASSLWATEAFF
>TRBV9|TRBJ1-4|16
CASSPRQPATNEKLFF
>TRBV6-6|TRBJ2-1|14
CASSYSAGPNEQFF
>TRBV7-9|TRBJ2-7|15
CASSARDRGFHEQYF
>TRBV29-1|TRBJ1-1|13
CSVSDRLNTEAFF
>TRBV14|TRBJ2-5|15
CASSQEYRSQETQYF
>TRBV6-6|TRBJ1-5|15
CASSQKTGGSQPQHF
>TRBV2|TRBJ1-2|16
CASRTGTATFFYGYTF
>TRBV29-1|TRBJ2-1|16
CSVDMTSGSSYNEQFF
>TRBV4-1|TRBJ2-2|16
CASSPLDLISTGELFF
>TRBV7-2|TRBJ2-7|15
CASSARDQGSYEQYF
>TRBV7-2|TRBJ2-5|18
CASSSPTGTSGGRETQYF
>TRBV11-3|TRBJ2-3|15
CASSLGAGARDTQYF
>TRBV6-5|TRBJ2-7|13
CASKGGRAHEQYF
>TRBV15|TRBJ1-1|13
CATNKGQNTEAFF
>TRBV9|TRBJ1-5|13
CAILYSGNQPQHF
>TRBV19|TRBJ1-1|15
CASSRDARVSTEAFF
>TRBV7-2|TRBJ2-3|12
CASSFGTNTQYF
>TRBV6-1|TRBJ2-7|18
CASSVPSGRLRQLHEQYF
>TRBV19|TRBJ2-3|15
CASSTPGGSTDTQYF
>TRBV28|TRBJ1-1|11
CASRRWNEAFF
>TRBV7-9|TRBJ1-1|13
CASSPYKNTEAFF
>TRBV5-1|TRBJ2-1|16
CASSLAGASSYNEQFF
>TRBV14|TRBJ1-4|13
CASSRGLNEKLFF
>TRBV6-1|TRBJ1-1|17
CASSEEGLQGLNTEAFF
>TRBV5-1|TRBJ2-7|15
CASSEGGRLPYEQYF
>TRBV5-8|TRBJ2-1|14
CASADRNRQLGQFF
>TRBV27|TRBJ2-1|17
CASSPRQGGSSYNEQFF
>TRBV7-6|TRBJ2-5|16
CASSLERGRRIGTQYF
>TRBV25-1|TRBJ2-3|17
CASSEKYGTESTDTQYF
>TRBV7-6|TRBJ2-2|14
CASSRQGEGGELFF
>TRBV30|TRBJ1-1|13
CAWSSSLNTEAFF
>TRBV10-3|TRBJ2-7|13
CAGSPEGGDEQYF
>TRBV19|TRBJ2-1|14
CASSIAPGENEQFF
>TRBV7-2|TRBJ1-4|14
CASSQGTGNEKLFF